The 27 T cell receptor beta chains in this list originate from one sample, sequenced in a study of blood T cell repertoires in COVID-19. The data were produced by immunoSEQ multiplex PCR, yet TCRdb's version contains in-frame clones alone and is incomplete. The sample has 160,000 or so clones, roughly 90% seen once. The sample was peripheral blood. These receptors were collected from a woman aged 45-65 years with acute or convalescent COVID-19.

The CDR3: CASSPQGDEKLFF. In DNA, the CDR3 is TGTGCCAGCAGCCCGCAGGGGGATGAAAAACTGTTTTTT. The chain couples TRBV5-4 to TRBJ1-4, with TRBD1 matching 7 bases. The CDR3 totals 13 residues. With V trimmed by 4 bases and J by 6 bases, 3 bases remained unmatched. Germline loops: CDR1 SGHNT, CDR2 YYREEE (reference sequence).

The V gene is TRBV19, the J gene TRBJ1-1, with TRBD1 as a possible D gene (6 bases). In germline, CDR1 is LNHDA, CDR2 SQIVND (reference sequence). The CDR3 extends over 17 amino acids. V was shortened by 7 bases and J by 1 base, with 22 bases between the two germline ends. The CDR3 DNA is TGTGCCAGTACACGTTACCTCGGGAACAGGGAGAACACTGAAGCTTTCTTT. Translating gives CASTRYLGNRENTEAFF.

The rearrangement joins TRBV9 to TRBJ2-3; 9 bases match TRBD2. Losses at the gene ends were 0 bases for V and 0 bases for J; bases not matched to a gene: 8. The length of the CDR3 is 18 residues. Germline V gene lookup returns CDR1 SGDLS and CDR2 YYNGEE. In DNA, the CDR3 is TGTGCCAGCAGCGTAGCCTCTGGCGCGGGAGGGAGCACAGATACGCAGTATTTT. Encoded protein: CASSVASGAGGSTDTQYF.

The chain recombines TRBV7-3 with TRBJ1-5; 8 bases map to TRBD1. Germline CDR1 and CDR2: SGHTA and FQGTGA. The ends lost 5 bases at V and 6 bases at J; junction bases unmatched: 9. The CDR3 extends over 15 amino acids. The CDR3 reads CASSPRTGCLQPQHF. As DNA, the CDR3 is TGTGCCAGCAGCCCGAGGACAGGGTGCCTTCAGCCCCAGCATTTT.

The sample holds one count of this clone. This chain connects TRBV19 to TRBJ1-1, with a weak D call TRBD1 (6 bases). V was shortened by 7 bases and J by 0 bases, with 18 bases between the two germline ends. Germline V gene data show CDR1 as LNHDA and CDR2 as SQIVND (reference sequence). The CDR3 contains 16 residues. The CDR3 region has the DNA TGTGCCAGTATAGGGGGGGCCGGAACGATGAACACTGAAGCTTTCTTT. As protein: CASIGGAGTMNTEAFF.

This clone was counted only a few times. The chain links TRBV5-6 to TRBJ2-7; 7 bases fit TRBD1. CDR1 SGHDT and CDR2 YYEEEE come from the germline V gene. The CDR3 runs 13 residues. The V gene end was trimmed by 3 bases and the J gene end by 6 bases; junction bases not matched to a gene: 6. The CDR3 here is CASSYRGEGEQYF. The CDR3 DNA follows: TGTGCCAGCAGCTACAGGGGAGAGGGCGAGCAGTACTTC.

The chain carries TRBV4-3 and TRBJ2-5; 9 positions agree with TRBD1. There are 16 residues in the CDR3. V dropped 2 bases and J dropped 2; count of bases not matched to a gene: 6. Germline CDR1 and CDR2: LGHNA and YSLEER. The CDR3 sequence: CASSQTSGTGQETQYF. For the CDR3, the DNA is TGCGCCAGCAGCCAAACCTCTGGGACAGGGCAAGAGACCCAGTACTTC.

The rearrangement uses TRBV6-6 and TRBJ1-2; D gene uncertain. V was trimmed by 6 bases and J by 7 bases, leaving 15 bases between them. From germline, CDR1 is MNHNY and CDR2 SVGAGI (reference sequence). This CDR3 has 13 amino acids. The CDR3 sequence is CASSPHSLGGYTF. Here the CDR3 DNA reads TGTGCCAGCAGCCCTCATAGCTTAGGTGGCTACACCTTC.

This sequence joins TRBV7-2 and TRBJ2-7; TRBD2 matches 7 bases. V lost 5 bases and J lost 7; bases outside the gene matches: 8. The CDR3 is made up of 13 amino acids. Germline V gene sequence: CDR1 SGHTA, CDR2 FQGNSA. The CDR3 loop reads CASSPGTIREQYF. CDR3 DNA: TGTGCCAGCAGCCCCGGGACTATCCGTGAGCAGTACTTC.

The chain recombines TRBV5-4 with TRBJ1-2; TRBD1 might be the D (5 bases). V lost 1 base and J lost 3, with 10 bases in between. The CDR3 runs to 14 residues. CDR1 SGHNT and CDR2 YYREEE come from the germline V gene (reference sequence). CDR3 sequence reads: CASSLMDTYYGYTF. The CDR3 region has the DNA TGTGCCAGCAGCTTGATGGACACTTACTATGGCTACACCTTC.

The V and J genes are TRBV19 and TRBJ2-7, with 8 bases that match TRBD1. This CDR3 contains 15 residues. V lost 4 bases and J lost 2; bases outside the gene matches: 7. Germline V lookup: CDR1 LNHDA, CDR2 SQIVND (reference sequence). DNA of the CDR3: TGTGCCAGTAGTACAGGGACAGGAGGGGCCTACGAGCAGTACTTC. Translated, it gives CASSTGTGGAYEQYF.

The V and J genes are TRBV6-5 and TRBJ1-2; no clear D gene. V shed 0 bases and J shed 8 bases, with 16 bases lying between them. The CDR3 covers 15 residues. CDR1 and CDR2 (germline): MNHEY, SVGAGI. The CDR3 loop is CASSYSPEFGVGYTF. In nucleotides, the CDR3 is TGTGCCAGCAGTTACTCTCCGGAGTTTGGAGTCGGCTACACCTTC.

This clone appeared once. The chain is built from TRBV9 and TRBJ2-3, with TRBD2 identical over 11 bases. The CDR3 totals 17 residues. Germline V gene data show CDR1 as SGDLS and CDR2 as YYNGEE. The V gene end was trimmed by 3 bases and the J gene end by 3 bases; junction bases not matched to a gene: 9. DNA for the CDR3: TGTGCCAGCAGCGACCCGACTAGCGGGGCCTATACAGATACGCAGTATTTT. It is translated as CASSDPTSGAYTDTQYF.

The V and J genes are TRBV7-9 and TRBJ1-4; possible D gene TRBD1, 5 bases. In germline, CDR1 is SEHNR, CDR2 FQNEAQ (reference sequence). The CDR3 consists of 15 residues. Trimming took 4 bases from V and 1 from J, leaving 10 bases between them. As DNA, the CDR3 is TGTGCCAGCAGCTCCACAGGTCGAACTAATGAAAAACTGTTTTTT. Protein: CASSSTGRTNEKLFF.

The chain combines TRBV5-5 with TRBJ1-2; D is ambiguous. The V gene's germline CDR1 is SGHKS and CDR2 YYEKEE (reference sequence). This CDR3 region has 12 residues. V lost 3 bases, J lost 4 bases, and 7 bases lay in between. CDR3 amino acids: CASSYDFYGYTF. The CDR3 DNA is TGTGCCAGCAGCTACGACTTCTATGGCTACACCTTC.

The J gene is TRBJ2-1, the V gene TRBV7-9, with 8 bases matching TRBD1. Trimming took 6 bases from V and 4 from J; bases not matched to a gene: 5. CDR1 is SEHNR, CDR2 FQNEAQ, per germline (reference sequence). The CDR3 sequence is 14 residues long. The DNA of the CDR3 is TGTGCCAGCAGTTCAGGACAGGGTTACAATGAGCAGTTCTTC. As protein: CASSSGQGYNEQFF.

The genes are TRBV18 and TRBJ1-2; D uncertain. Trimming cost V 4 bases and J 3 bases, with 21 bases left between them. Germline assignment: CDR1 KGHSH and CDR2 LQKENI. CDR3 length: 17 residues. DNA for the CDR3: TGTGCCAGCTCACTCGACGGAACGGGGAACCCCCACTATGGCTACACCTTC. Translated: CASSLDGTGNPHYGYTF.

The V gene is TRBV3-1 (or the pseudogene TRBV3-2), the J gene TRBJ1-5, with 8 positions matching TRBD1. Germline CDR1 is LGHDT and CDR2 is YNNKEL (reference sequence). This CDR3 comprises 17 residues. V gave up 0 bases and J gave up 6 bases; unmatched junction bases: 10. The CDR3 DNA reads TGTGCCAGCAGCCAAGACTCCCCAGGGGGCATGAGTCAGCCCCAGCATTTT. Its protein product is CASSQDSPGGMSQPQHF.

The V gene is TRBV5-1, the J gene TRBJ2-5, with 13 nucleotides matching TRBD2. Germline V CDR1 and CDR2: SGHRS, YFSETQ. This CDR3 has 16 residues. The J segment lost 2 bases and the V segment lost 4 bases, leaving 5 bases of the junction unmatched. CDR3 region: CASSPPGLAGQETQYF. CDR3 DNA: TGCGCCAGCAGCCCGCCGGGACTAGCGGGACAAGAGACCCAGTACTTC.

V and J are TRBV6-6 and TRBJ1-5, with D possibly being TRBD1 (6 bases). Trimming left V 4 bases short and J 2 bases short, with 15 bases between. This CDR3 contains 16 residues. Looked up from germline, CDR1 is MNHNY and CDR2 is SVGAGI (reference sequence). The CDR3 loop is CASSFNRADGNQPQHF. Written as DNA, the CDR3 is TGTGCCAGCAGTTTCAACAGGGCGGATGGCAATCAGCCCCAGCATTTT.

The genes are TRBV6-5 and TRBJ1-5; 9 positions match TRBD1. The CDR3 runs to 15 residues. With V trimmed by 6 bases and J by 2 bases, 5 bases remained unmatched. CDR1 and CDR2 from the germline V gene are MNHEY and SVGAGI. The CDR3: CASRGQGGRNQPQHF. DNA of the CDR3: TGTGCCAGCAGGGGACAGGGAGGTCGCAATCAGCCCCAGCATTTT.

This sequence joins TRBV7-3 and TRBJ2-5; D not resolved. CDR3 length: 13 residues. The V end was cut by 6 bases, the J end by 4 bases, with 12 bases between. CDR1 SGHTA and CDR2 FQGTGA come from the germline V gene. The CDR3 loop reads CASSRSISETQYF. CDR3 in DNA: TGTGCCAGCAGTCGGTCGATTTCAGAGACCCAGTACTTC.

The J gene is TRBJ1-1, the V gene TRBV6-5; possible D gene TRBD1, 6 bases. CDR3 length: 15 amino acids. Between the trimmed V and J ends, which lost 3 bases and 2 bases, there was a span of 13 bases. CDR1 and CDR2 from the germline V gene are MNHEY and SVGAGI. The CDR3 DNA reads as TGTGCCAGCAGTTATCAGGGGATAGGAAACACTGAAGCTTTCTTT. Translating gives CASSYQGIGNTEAFF.

This clone has only one observation. The rearrangement uses TRBV30 and TRBJ1-4; tentative D call: TRBD1 (6 bases). This CDR3 has 15 residues. Germline V lookup: CDR1 GTSNPN, CDR2 SVGIG (reference sequence). The germline V and J ends were trimmed by 2 bases and 1 base, with 11 bases remaining between them. Here the CDR3 reads CAWSRQALTNEKLFF. The CDR3 nucleotides read TGTGCCTGGAGTAGACAGGCCTTAACTAATGAAAAACTGTTTTTT.

The chain couples TRBV6-2 or TRBV6-3 to TRBJ1-2; a weak D match, TRBD1 (5 bases). CDR1 MNHEY and CDR2 SVGEGT come from the germline V gene. The ends were cut back, 5 bases at V and 8 bases at J, with 15 bases in the middle. The CDR3 extends over 13 amino acids. CDR3 loop: CASSLTRGGGYTF. CDR3 bases: TGTGCCAGCAGTCTAACGCGGGGCGGGGGCTACACCTTC.

V gene TRBV7-6 combines with J gene TRBJ2-1; perhaps TRBD2 as D (5 bases). The CDR3 spans 15 residues. In germline, CDR1 is SGHVS, CDR2 FNYEAQ. Trimming took off 4 bases at V and 5 bases at J, with 15 bases between the two ends. This CDR3 is CASSSTGVGNNEQFF. The CDR3 nucleotides are TGTGCCAGCAGCTCAACCGGGGTGGGCAACAATGAGCAGTTCTTC.

J is TRBJ2-5 and V is TRBV6-2 or TRBV6-3; D might be TRBD2 (6 bases). V lost 2 bases and J lost 5, with 15 bases in between. Germline lookup yields CDR1 MNHEY and CDR2 SVGEGT. The CDR3 totals 15 residues. This CDR3 reads CASSYVGLGGETQYF. The CDR3, as DNA: TGTGCCAGCAGTTACGTGGGACTCGGCGGGGAGACCCAGTACTTC.